Listed below are T cell receptor beta chains from one sample, sequenced in a study of T cell responses to AZD1222 COVID-19 vaccine. TCRdb's copy holds only in-frame clones and misses some; the assay was immunoSEQ multiplex PCR. The sample includes about 120,000 clones, 93% of them seen just once. Source: peripheral blood, taken 28 days after the second AZD1222 dose. These receptors were collected from an adult who received the AZD1222 COVID-19 vaccine. Both conserved end residues are part of each CDR3. The D gene is left open where the match is weak. Clone size is given for some rows only: seen once, a few or many times, or a class if the clone is expanded.

d_call | j_call | clone_size | v_call | cdr3_nt | cdr3_aa
. | TRBJ2-4 | . | TRBV20-1 | TGCAGTGCTAATGAGGGGACCAAAAACATTCAGTACTTC | CSANEGTKNIQYF
TRBD2 | TRBJ2-7 | once | TRBV27 | TGTGCCAGCAGTCCGCGGGGGTCCCGCTACGAGCAGTACTTC | CASSPRGSRYEQYF
TRBD2 | TRBJ2-5 | once | TRBV30 | TGTGCCTGGAGCGCCGGGACTAGCGCCGTAAAATACCAAGAGACCCAGTACTTC | CAWSAGTSAVKYQETQYF
TRBD2 | TRBJ2-5 | . | TRBV5-6 | TGTGCCAGCAGCACTGAGCGGGAGGGCCAGGAGACCCAGTACTTC | CASSTEREGQETQYF
TRBD2 | TRBJ2-5 | . | TRBV6-5 | TGTGCCAGCAGGGGACTAGCGGGGTACCAAGAGACCCAGTACTTC | CASRGLAGYQETQYF
TRBD2 | TRBJ2-2 | . | TRBV5-8 | TGTGCCAGCAGCCTGGCCGGGACTAGCGGTACCGGGGAGCTGTTTTTT | CASSLAGTSGTGELFF
. | TRBJ1-1 | . | TRBV19 | TGTGCCAGTAGTCCACAGGAGGCCTTGGGGACTGAAGCTTTCTTT | CASSPQEALGTEAFF
. | TRBJ2-3 | . | TRBV9 | TGTGCCAGCAGCGTATCAGCCGGGCCTCGTCAAGCCCCAGATACGCAGTATTTT | CASSVSAGPRQAPDTQYF
. | TRBJ2-3 | . | TRBV5-1 | TGCGCCAGCAGTGCGAGCACAGATACGCAGTATTTT | CASSASTDTQYF
. | TRBJ2-7 | . | TRBV12-3/TRBV12-4 | TGTGCCAGCAGACTAGGAACCTCCTACGAGCAGTACTTC | CASRLGTSYEQYF
. | TRBJ1-3 | . | TRBV14 | TGTGCCAGCAGCTCAGCCGGGACCCAAATTGGCTATTTT | CASSSAGTQIGYF
. | TRBJ1-2 | . | TRBV19 | TGTGCCAGTAGTTTGGAGAGGGGCTACACCTTC | CASSLERGYTF
. | TRBJ1-1 | . | TRBV29-1 | TGCAGCGTGGGACAAACCAACACTGAAGCTTTCTTT | CSVGQTNTEAFF
. | TRBJ1-3 | once | TRBV23-1 | TGCGCCAGCAGTCCTTCGGGGGTTACTGGAAACACCATATATTTT | CASSPSGVTGNTIYF
. | TRBJ2-5 | . | TRBV9 | TGTGCCAGCAGCGTAGGAAGCCTGGGTGGCCAAGAGACCCAGTACTTC | CASSVGSLGGQETQYF
. | TRBJ1-1 | . | TRBV5-6 | TGTGCCAGCAGCCCCCAGGGCCTTGGCACTGAAGCTTTCTTT | CASSPQGLGTEAFF
TRBD2 | TRBJ2-5 | . | TRBV2 | TGTGCCACCTCCCCGGGGCTAGCGGGGGGAGGGACCCAGTACTTC | CATSPGLAGGGTQYF
TRBD2 | TRBJ2-7 | once | TRBV6-5 | TGCGCGGCCGCTAGCGGGAGTCTTAGTATCTACGAGCAGTACTTC | CAAASGSLSIYEQYF
TRBD1 | TRBJ1-2 | . | TRBV19 | TGTGCCAGTAGTGTCCCTGGACAGGGGGTGGGGAGCTACACCTTC | CASSVPGQGVGSYTF
TRBD2 | TRBJ2-1 | . | TRBV27 | TGTGCCAGCAGTCCAGGGACTAGCGGGAGCTCCTACAATGAGCAGTTCTTC | CASSPGTSGSSYNEQFF
. | TRBJ1-2 | . | TRBV12-1 | TGTGCCAGCAGCTTTGATGGCTACTGGGGTGGCTACACCTTC | CASSFDGYWGGYTF
. | TRBJ1-2 | . | TRBV29-1 | TGCACCACCTTCGGGACAAACTATGGCTACACCTTC | CTTFGTNYGYTF
. | TRBJ2-7 | . | TRBV4-3 | TGCGCCAGCAGCCAAGTCGGAGGAAGCTACGAGCAGTACTTC | CASSQVGGSYEQYF
. | TRBJ2-1 | . | TRBV7-2 | TGTGCCAGCAGCTTAGACTATGAGCAGTTCTTC | CASSLDYEQFF
. | TRBJ2-5 | . | TRBV29-1 | TGCAGCGTCACCCGGGCGGAGACCCAGTACTTC | CSVTRAETQYF
TRBD2 | TRBJ2-2 | . | TRBV7-9 | TGTGCCAGCAGCACGCCGGGGAGGGGTGGGCCTCCCGGGGAGCTGTTTTTT | CASSTPGRGGPPGELFF
TRBD2 | TRBJ2-2 | . | TRBV7-2 | TGTGCCAGCAGCTTAGTAGCGGGAGAAGCCGGGGAGCTGTTTTTT | CASSLVAGEAGELFF
. | TRBJ1-6 | . | TRBV5-1 | TGCGCCAGCAGCTTGGAGACGGAAAATTCACCCCTCCACTTT | CASSLETENSPLHF
. | TRBJ1-1 | . | TRBV7-2 | TGTGCCAGCAGCTTAGCGCCCGTGTTGGGGCGGGGGTTGGCTGAAGCTTTCTTT | CASSLAPVLGRGLAEAFF
. | TRBJ2-1 | . | TRBV12-3/TRBV12-4 | TGTGCCAGCAGTTTTAATGAGCAGTTCTTC | CASSFNEQFF
. | TRBJ1-6 | . | TRBV7-9 | TGTGCCAGCAGCTTAACCGCGACAGGCGATTCACCCCTCCACTTT | CASSLTATGDSPLHF
TRBD2 | TRBJ2-1 | . | TRBV9 | TGTGCCAGCAGCCCTCTTCCTAGCGGGGGGGCATACAATGAGCAGTTCTTC | CASSPLPSGGAYNEQFF
. | TRBJ2-1 | . | TRBV5-5 | TGTGCCAGCAGCCCGGGACAAGTCGGTGAGCAGTTCTTC | CASSPGQVGEQFF
. | TRBJ1-1 | . | TRBV7-9 | TGTGCCAGCAGCTTAGTGGAGGGTTCGAACACTGAAGCTTTCTTT | CASSLVEGSNTEAFF
TRBD1 | TRBJ1-2 | . | TRBV19 | TGTGCCAGTAGAGACCGGGACAGGAGGAACTATGGCTACACCTTC | CASRDRDRRNYGYTF
. | TRBJ1-1 | . | TRBV6-2/TRBV6-3 | TGTGCCAGCAGTTACCGGTTTAGGGGGAACACTGAAGCTTTCTTT | CASSYRFRGNTEAFF
. | TRBJ1-2 | . | TRBV18 | TGTGCCAGCTCACCACCGGGACCACTTATCTATGGCTACACCTTC | CASSPPGPLIYGYTF
. | TRBJ2-7 | . | TRBV7-2 | TGTGCCAGCAGCCCCCGACTAAGCTCCTACGAGCAGTACTTC | CASSPRLSSYEQYF
. | TRBJ2-6 | . | TRBV27 | TGTGCCAGCAGTCTGGGACGGTCTGGGGCCAACGTCCTGACTTTC | CASSLGRSGANVLTF
. | TRBJ1-3 | . | TRBV19 | TGTGCCAGTAGTATAGCCGGAAACACCATATATTTT | CASSIAGNTIYF
. | TRBJ1-2 | . | TRBV12-2 | TGTGCAAGTCGCTTACCCCAGGGGGGGGGTTGTGCAAACTATGGCTACACCTTC | CASRLPQGGGCANYGYTF
TRBD2 | TRBJ2-3 | . | TRBV7-9 | TGTGCCAGCAGCTTAGGACTAGCGGCAGATACGCAGTATTTT | CASSLGLAADTQYF
. | TRBJ2-1 | . | TRBV3-1/TRBV3-2 | TGTGCCAGCAGCCGTACAGGGGACTATGAGCAGTTCTTC | CASSRTGDYEQFF
TRBD2 | TRBJ2-1 | . | TRBV6-6 | TGTGCCAGCAGTCTGGAGCGCGGGAGGGGAAATGAGCAGTTCTTC | CASSLERGRGNEQFF
. | TRBJ2-7 | once | TRBV19 | TGTGCCAGTAGTATAGGAGGAAACAGCGCCTACGAGCAGTACTTC | CASSIGGNSAYEQYF
TRBD1 | TRBJ2-5 | . | TRBV2 | TGTGCCAGCAGTGTGACGCAGGGGGCAGGAGAGACCCAGTACTTC | CASSVTQGAGETQYF
. | TRBJ2-1 | . | TRBV19 | TGTGCCAGTAGTGGACCGAACCCCGCCTACAATGAGCAGTTCTTC | CASSGPNPAYNEQFF
. | TRBJ2-7 | . | TRBV5-1 | TGCGCCAGCGTAGATAGGGGGAAGAGACCCTACGAGCAGTACTTC | CASVDRGKRPYEQYF
TRBD2 | TRBJ2-5 | . | TRBV18 | TGTGCCAGCTCACCACCCGGACTAGCAGAGACCCAGTACTTC | CASSPPGLAETQYF
TRBD1 | TRBJ2-5 | . | TRBV14 | TGTGCCAGCAGCCCGGGGGACAGGGCCTTCCAAGAGACCCAGTACTTC | CASSPGDRAFQETQYF